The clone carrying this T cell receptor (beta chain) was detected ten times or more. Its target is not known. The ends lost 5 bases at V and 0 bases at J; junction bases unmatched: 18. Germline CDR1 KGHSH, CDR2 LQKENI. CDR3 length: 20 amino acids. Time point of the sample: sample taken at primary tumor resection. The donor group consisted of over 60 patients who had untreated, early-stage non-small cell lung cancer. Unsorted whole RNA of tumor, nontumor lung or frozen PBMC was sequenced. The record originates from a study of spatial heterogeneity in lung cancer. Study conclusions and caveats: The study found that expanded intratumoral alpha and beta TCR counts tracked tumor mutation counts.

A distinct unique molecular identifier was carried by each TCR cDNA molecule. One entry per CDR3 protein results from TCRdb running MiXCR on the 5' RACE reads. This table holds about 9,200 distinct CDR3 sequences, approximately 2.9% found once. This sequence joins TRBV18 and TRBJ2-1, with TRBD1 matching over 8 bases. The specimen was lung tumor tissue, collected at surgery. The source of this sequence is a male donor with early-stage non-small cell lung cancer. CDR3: CASSSLGQGPKTDSYNEQFF. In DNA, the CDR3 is TGTGCCAGCTCATCACTAGGACAGGGACCCAAGACGGACTCCTACAATGAGCAGTTCTTC.